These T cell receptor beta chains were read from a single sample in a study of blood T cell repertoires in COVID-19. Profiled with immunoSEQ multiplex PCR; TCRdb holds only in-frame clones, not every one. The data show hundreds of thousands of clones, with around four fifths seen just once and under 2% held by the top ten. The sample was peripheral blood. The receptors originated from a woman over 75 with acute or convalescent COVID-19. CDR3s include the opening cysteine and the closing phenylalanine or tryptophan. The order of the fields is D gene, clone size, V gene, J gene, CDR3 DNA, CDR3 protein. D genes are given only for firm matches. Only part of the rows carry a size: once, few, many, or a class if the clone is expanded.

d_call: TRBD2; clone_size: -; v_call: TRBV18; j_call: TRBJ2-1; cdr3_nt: TGTGCCAGCTCACCATCGGGGGGGCTTCATGAGCAGTTCTTC; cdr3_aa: CASSPSGGLHEQFF
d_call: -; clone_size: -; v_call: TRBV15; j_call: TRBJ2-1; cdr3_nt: TGTGCCACCAGCCTCTACAGGGAAGATGAGCAGTTCTTC; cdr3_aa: CATSLYREDEQFF
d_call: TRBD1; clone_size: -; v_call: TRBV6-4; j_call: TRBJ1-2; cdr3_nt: TGTGCCAGCAGGCCTTCGGCAGGGGGCTATGGCTACACCTTC; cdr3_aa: CASRPSAGGYGYTF
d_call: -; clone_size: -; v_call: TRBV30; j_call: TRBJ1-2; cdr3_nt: TGTGCCTGGAGTAGGGGTGCTAACTATGGCTACACCTTC; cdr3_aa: CAWSRGANYGYTF
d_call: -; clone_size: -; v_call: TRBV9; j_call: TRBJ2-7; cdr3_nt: TGTGCCAGCAGCGTAGGTAGCGGTTTCTCCGAGCAGTACTTC; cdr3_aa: CASSVGSGFSEQYF
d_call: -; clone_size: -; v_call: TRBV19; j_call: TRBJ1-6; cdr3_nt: TGTGCCAGTAGTATTCTGCAGGGGAGTTCACCCCTCCACTTT; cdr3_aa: CASSILQGSSPLHF
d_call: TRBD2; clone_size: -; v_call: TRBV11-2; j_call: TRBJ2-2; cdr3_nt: TGTGCCAGCAGCTTAGCAGCGGGAAGGAACGGGGAGCTGTTTTTT; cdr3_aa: CASSLAAGRNGELFF
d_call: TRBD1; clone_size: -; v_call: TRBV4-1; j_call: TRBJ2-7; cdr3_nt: TGCGCCAGCAGCCCGCGGGGACAGGGAAGGGGCGAGCAGTACTTC; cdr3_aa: CASSPRGQGRGEQYF
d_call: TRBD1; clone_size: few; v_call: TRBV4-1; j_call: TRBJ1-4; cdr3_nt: TGCGCCAGCAGCCAAATCGGGACAGGCTCAACTAATGAAAAACTGTTTTTT; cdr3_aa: CASSQIGTGSTNEKLFF
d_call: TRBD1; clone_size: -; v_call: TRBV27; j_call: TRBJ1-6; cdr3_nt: TGTGCCAGCACATCAGGGGGCGACTATAATTCACCCCTCCACTTT; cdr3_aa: CASTSGGDYNSPLHF
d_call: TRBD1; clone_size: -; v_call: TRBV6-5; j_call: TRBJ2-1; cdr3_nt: TGTGCCAGCAGTTACACAACAGGGGTGATGCACAATGAGCAGTTCTTC; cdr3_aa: CASSYTTGVMHNEQFF
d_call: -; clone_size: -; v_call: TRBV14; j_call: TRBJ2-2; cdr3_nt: TGTGCCAGCAGCCAAGAGGACAGTAACACCGGGGAGCTGTTTTTT; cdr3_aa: CASSQEDSNTGELFF
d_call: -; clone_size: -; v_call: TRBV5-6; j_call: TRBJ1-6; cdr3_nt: TGTGCCAGCAGCCAAACCGGGTCATGGAATTCACCCCTCCACTTT; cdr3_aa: CASSQTGSWNSPLHF
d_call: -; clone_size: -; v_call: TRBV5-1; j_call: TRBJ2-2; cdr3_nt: TGCGCCAGCAGCTTGGCAGGTCCGGACACCGGGGAGCTGTTTTTT; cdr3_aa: CASSLAGPDTGELFF
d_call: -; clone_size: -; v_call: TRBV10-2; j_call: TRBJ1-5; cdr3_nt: TGCGCCAGCAGTGCTCAGGGTGGAAATCAGCCCCAGCATTTT; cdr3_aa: CASSAQGGNQPQHF
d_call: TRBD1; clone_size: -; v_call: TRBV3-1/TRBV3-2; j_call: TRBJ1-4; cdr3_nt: TGTGCCAGCAGCGAAGGACAGGCGAACCCTGCAACTAATGAAAAACTGTTTTTT; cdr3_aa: CASSEGQANPATNEKLFF
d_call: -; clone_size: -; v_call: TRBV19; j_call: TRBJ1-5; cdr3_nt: TGTGCCAGTAGCCCGGATAGGGGCATCAATCAGCCCCAGCATTTT; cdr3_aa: CASSPDRGINQPQHF
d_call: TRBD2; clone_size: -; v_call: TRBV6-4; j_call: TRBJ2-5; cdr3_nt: TGTGCCAGCCCCTGTAACCCCCTAGCGGGAGGGGTTCCCCAGTACTTC; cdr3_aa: CASPCNPLAGGVPQYF
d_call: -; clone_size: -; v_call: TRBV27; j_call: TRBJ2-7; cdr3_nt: TGTGCCAGCAGTCTTGGGGGGAGGCGTCCCTCCTACGAGCAGTACTTC; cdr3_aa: CASSLGGRRPSYEQYF
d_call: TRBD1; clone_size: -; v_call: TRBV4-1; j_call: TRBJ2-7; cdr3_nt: TGCGCCAGCAGCCCGGGACAGGGGGCCAACTACGAGCAGTACTTC; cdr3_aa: CASSPGQGANYEQYF
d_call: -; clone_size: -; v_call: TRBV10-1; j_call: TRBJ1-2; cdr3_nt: TGCGCCAGCCGGCCGAAAGGGTCCCAAAACAGGGCTTGCTATGGCTACACCTTC; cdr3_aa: CASRPKGSQNRACYGYTF
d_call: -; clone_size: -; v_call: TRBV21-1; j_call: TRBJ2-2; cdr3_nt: TGTGCCAGCAGCAAAGAGATGGTGAGACAGGGGGCGCACACCGGGGAGCTGTTTTTT; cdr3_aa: CASSKEMVRQGAHTGELFF
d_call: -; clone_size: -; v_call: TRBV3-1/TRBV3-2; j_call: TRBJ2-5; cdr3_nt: TGTGCCAGCAGCCAAGCCGTCAGGCGAGGGGAGACCCAGTACTTC; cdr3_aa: CASSQAVRRGETQYF
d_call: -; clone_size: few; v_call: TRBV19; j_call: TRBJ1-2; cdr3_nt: TGTGCCAGTAGTACGGCGGACAGCCGATACTATGGCTACACCTTC; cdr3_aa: CASSTADSRYYGYTF